This is a list of T cell receptor beta chains from one sample in a study of cytomegalovirus exposure and HLA in healthy donors. TCRdb's table, derived via immunoSEQ multiplex PCR, lists solely in-frame clones and lacks some. The table includes about 110,000 clones, approximately 86% detected once. The sequenced sample consisted of PBMCs. These receptors all come from a woman younger than 35 in good health and CMV-seronegative. CDR3s include the opening cysteine and the closing phenylalanine or tryptophan. D genes are given only for firm matches. Clone size is shown for a subset of rows, as once, few, many or a class of expanded clone.

D: .
J: TRBJ1-2
size: few
V: TRBV7-6
DNA: TGTGCCAGCAGCTCACAGGGAAACTATGGCTACACCTTC
CDR3: CASSSQGNYGYTF

D: .
J: TRBJ1-2
size: .
V: TRBV2
DNA: TGTGCCAGCAGTTCCAGGGGTTTAGATGGCTACACCTTC
CDR3: CASSSRGLDGYTF

D: .
J: TRBJ1-1
size: .
V: TRBV5-6
DNA: TGTGCCAGCAGCTTGTTAGCCGGGACACCGAACACTGAAGCTTTCTTT
CDR3: CASSLLAGTPNTEAFF

D: .
J: TRBJ2-1
size: .
V: TRBV5-1
DNA: TGCGCCAGCAGCTTACAACAGGGATACAATGAGCAGTTCTTC
CDR3: CASSLQQGYNEQFF

D: TRBD2
J: TRBJ2-5
size: .
V: TRBV5-4
DNA: TGTGCCAGCAGCTTGGGACTAGCGGGGTTGGAGACCCAGTACTTC
CDR3: CASSLGLAGLETQYF

D: TRBD1
J: TRBJ2-7
size: .
V: TRBV2
DNA: TGTGCCAGCAGTGTGGGACAGGGGATTAGCGAGCAGTACTTC
CDR3: CASSVGQGISEQYF

D: TRBD1
J: TRBJ1-6
size: .
V: TRBV27
DNA: TGTGCCAGCAGCTTTGGGACAGCCTATAATTCACCCCTCCACTTT
CDR3: CASSFGTAYNSPLHF

D: .
J: TRBJ2-7
size: once
V: TRBV5-4
DNA: TGTGCCAGCAGCTTAGGACAGTACGAGCAGTACTTC
CDR3: CASSLGQYEQYF

D: TRBD2
J: TRBJ2-3
size: .
V: TRBV5-1
DNA: TGCGCCAGCAGCTTGGCCAGCGGGGGGAGCACAGATACGCAGTATTTT
CDR3: CASSLASGGSTDTQYF

D: .
J: TRBJ2-1
size: .
V: TRBV6-6
DNA: TGTGCCAGCAGTTACGAAAACGGGGCCTACAATGAGCAGTTCTTC
CDR3: CASSYENGAYNEQFF

D: .
J: TRBJ2-3
size: few
V: TRBV14
DNA: TGTGCCAGCAGCCAAGTACGGTGGAGAGATACGCAGTATTTT
CDR3: CASSQVRWRDTQYF

D: .
J: TRBJ1-1
size: .
V: TRBV10-3
DNA: TGTGCCATCAGTGGTGCCAGAGAGGACACTGAAGCTTTCTTT
CDR3: CAISGAREDTEAFF

D: TRBD1
J: TRBJ2-3
size: .
V: TRBV7-2
DNA: TGTGCCAGCAGCTTATGGACAGGGACAGATACGCAGTATTTT
CDR3: CASSLWTGTDTQYF

D: .
J: TRBJ1-2
size: few
V: TRBV7-9
DNA: TGTGCCAGCAGCTCCCGGGGGAGCTCTTATGGCTACACCTTC
CDR3: CASSSRGSSYGYTF